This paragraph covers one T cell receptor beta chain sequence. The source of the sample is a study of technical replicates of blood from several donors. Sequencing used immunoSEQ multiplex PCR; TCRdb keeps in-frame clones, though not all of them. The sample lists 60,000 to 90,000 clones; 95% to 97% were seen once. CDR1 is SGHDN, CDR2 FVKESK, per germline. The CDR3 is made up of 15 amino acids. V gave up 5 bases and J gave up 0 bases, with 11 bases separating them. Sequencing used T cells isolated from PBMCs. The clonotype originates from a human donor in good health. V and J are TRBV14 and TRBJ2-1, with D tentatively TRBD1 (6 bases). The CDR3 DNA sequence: TGTGCCAGCAGCTCGAGAGGGGGCTCCTACAATGAGCAGTTCTTC. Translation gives CASSSRGGSYNEQFF.